One sample yielded the 12 T cell receptor beta chains listed below, sequenced in a study of response to subunit inactivated influenza vaccine. Via MiXCR, TCRdb re-called the RT-PCR reads, giving one row per CDR3 protein. The data contain approximately 170,000 distinct CDR3 sequences, approximately 12% of them singletons. These sequences were also reported in another study, on T cells expressing NK-cell markers. Per that paper: Synthesis of TCR beta cDNA relied on 5'RACE template switching carrying UMIs.

Sequenced here: CD8+ T cells sorted from PBMCs, sampled roughly 12 days after vaccination. These receptors were collected from a man aged 45-60 years who received an inactivated influenza vaccine.

There are a few counts of this clonotype. This sequence joins TRBV27 and TRBJ1-5; D ambiguous. Germline V gene lookup returns CDR1 MNHEY and CDR2 SMNVEV (reference sequence). CDR3 size: 17 residues. V was trimmed by 6 bases and J by 7 bases, leaving 25 bases between them. The CDR3 is CASSQNRILRVDQPQHF. The CDR3 bases are TGTGCCAGCAGCCAAAACCGCATCTTGCGGGTAGACCAGCCCCAGCATTTT.

This clonotype was observed once. The chain uses TRBV15 and TRBJ2-2; D might be TRBD2 (5 bases). From germline, CDR1 is LNHNV and CDR2 YYDKDF (reference sequence). CDR3 size: 15 residues. The V end was cut by 3 bases, the J end by 5 bases, with 13 bases between. The DNA for the CDR3 is TGTGCCACCAGCAGCTCCTGGGGAGATACCGGGGAGCTGTTTTTT. Amino acids: CATSSSWGDTGELFF.

The chain couples TRBV15 to TRBJ2-3, with D unresolved. There are 16 residues in the CDR3. Trimming cost V 0 bases and J 1 base, with 11 bases left between them. The germline CDR1 and CDR2 sequences are LNHNV and YYDKDF (reference sequence). This CDR3 reads CATSREQSWGTDTQYF. The CDR3 nucleotides read TGTGCCACCAGCAGAGAACAGTCGTGGGGCACAGATACGCAGTATTTT.

This clonotype was seen ten or more times. As DNA, the CDR3 is TGCAGTGCTAGACCCCCGAGAACTAGCGGGTACAATGAGCAGTTCTTC. Encoded protein: CSARPPRTSGYNEQFF. The chain combines TRBV20-1 with TRBJ2-1; 9 bases are shared with TRBD2. Germline V gene sequence: CDR1 DFQATT, CDR2 SNEGSKA (reference sequence). V was pared by 2 bases and J by 4 bases, with 9 bases of the junction left unmatched. The CDR3 sequence is 16 residues long.

This clonotype appeared a single time. The V and J genes are TRBV9 and TRBJ2-3, with 8 bases lining up with TRBD2. Germline V CDR1 and CDR2: SGDLS, YYNGEE. V trimming: 5 bases; J trimming: 1 base; junction bases outside the gene matches: 6. This CDR3 has 15 residues. In DNA, the CDR3 is TGTGCCAGCAGGCCCGGGGGGGCGGGCACAGATACGCAGTATTTT. Amino acid sequence: CASRPGGAGTDTQYF.

This clonotype appeared a few times. Written as DNA, the CDR3 is TGTGCCAGCAGCTTCCGTGAACTCGGGAGGGGAAGGAGTAATGAGCAGTTCTTC. The encoded protein is CASSFRELGRGRSNEQFF. V is TRBV11-2 and J is TRBJ2-1; 8 positions agree with TRBD2. Germline-derived CDR1 and CDR2 are SGHAT and FQNNGV. V lost 3 bases, J lost 7 bases, and 17 bases stayed unmatched. The length of the CDR3 is 18 residues.

This clonotype was picked up a small number of times. This sequence joins TRBV6-1 and TRBJ2-7; D uncertain. The CDR3 is 13 amino acids. CDR1 MNHNS and CDR2 SASEGT come from the germline V gene. V lost 6 bases to trimming and J lost 6 bases, with 15 bases between them. For the CDR3, the DNA is TGTGCCAGCAGCCTAGGGCTCGGTCCCGAGCAGTACTTC. This sequence encodes CASSLGLGPEQYF.

This chain connects TRBV27 to TRBJ2-7; 9 bases align to TRBD1. Germline values: CDR1 MNHEY, CDR2 SMNVEV (reference sequence). CDR3 length equals 17 residues. Germline trimming cut 0 bases from V and 3 bases from J; bases unmatched to any gene: 9. The CDR3 coding sequence is TGTGCCAGCAGTTTATCAGGGGGCGGGACAGGGAGCTACGAGCAGTACTTC. Translation gives CASSLSGGGTGSYEQYF.

This clonotype was picked up a small number of times. The chain carries TRBV11-1 and TRBJ2-1; 11 bases agree with TRBD1. V shed 1 base, J shed 3 bases, and the junction held 8 bases outside the gene matches. CDR3 length: 18 amino acids. CDR1 is SGHAT and CDR2 is FQDESV in the germline V gene (reference sequence). The CDR3: CASSLDSVGTGGYNEQFF. CDR3 DNA: TGTGCCAGCAGCTTAGATTCGGTAGGGACAGGGGGCTACAATGAGCAGTTCTTC.

This clonotype was seen more than once but under ten times. The chain combines TRBV12-3 or TRBV12-4 with TRBJ2-2; 8 positions match TRBD1. This CDR3 has 14 amino acids. J was trimmed by 2 bases and V by 7 bases; bases with no gene match: 3. In DNA form, the CDR3 reads TGTGCCAGCACCGGACAGGGCAACACCGGGGAGCTGTTTTTT. Protein: CASTGQGNTGELFF.

This clonotype has just a few counts. J is TRBJ2-7 and V is TRBV3-1, with TRBD2 matching 11 bases. The V gene's germline CDR1 is LGHDT and CDR2 YNNKEL (reference sequence). CDR3 length equals 15 residues. J gave up 3 bases and V 5 bases, and 6 bases lay outside the gene matches. CDR3 protein: CASSGVGTSGYEQYF. The CDR3 DNA sequence: TGTGCCAGCAGCGGTGTGGGGACTAGCGGCTACGAGCAGTACTTC.

This clonotype has ten or more counts. Here the CDR3 DNA reads TGCAGTGCTAGGAGACCGGGACAGGGGAGAAGTAGCACTGAAGCTTTCTTT. The encoded protein is CSARRPGQGRSSTEAFF. The rearrangement links TRBV20-1 to TRBJ1-1; 10 nucleotides align to TRBD1. V was clipped by 3 bases and J by 4 bases; unmatched bases: 14. Germline lookup yields CDR1 DFQATT and CDR2 SNEGSKA (reference sequence). CDR3 length: 17 amino acids.